Below are 25 T cell receptor beta chains sequenced from a single sample in a study of T cells in localized non-small cell lung cancer. Sequencing was performed with immunoSEQ multiplex PCR; in TCRdb, only in-frame clones are kept and a portion is missing. The sample has 2,000 to 3,000 clones, 30% to 45% seen once. The source was normal lung tissue next to the tumor, collected before any cancer treatment. These receptors originate from a woman between 35 and 70 years old with stage II squamous cell lung carcinoma.

This clone was seen more than once but under ten times. This chain links TRBV19 with TRBJ1-3; 7 bases align to TRBD1. The length of the CDR3 is 16 residues. Per germline, CDR1 LNHDA and CDR2 SQIVND (reference sequence). V lost 3 bases, J lost 0 bases, and 5 bases stayed unmatched. The CDR3 loop reads CASSMLGTVSGNTIYF. Here the CDR3 DNA reads TGTGCCAGTAGTATGCTCGGGACAGTCTCTGGAAACACCATATATTTT.

This clone has a handful of counts. The chain has TRBV11-3 and TRBJ1-2, with D unresolved. This CDR3 region has 14 residues. The V gene lost 2 bases and the J gene lost 1 base, with 8 bases spanning the gap. Germline assignment: CDR1 SGHNT and CDR2 YENEEA. The CDR3 protein is CASSLSGLNYGYTF. In DNA form, the CDR3 reads TGTGCCAGCAGCTTAAGTGGGCTTAACTATGGCTACACCTTC.

This rearrangement joins TRBV18 to TRBJ2-3, with D tentatively TRBD2 (5 bases). The CDR3 consists of 18 residues. CDR1 and CDR2 from the germline V gene are KGHSH and LQKENI. The V end lost 2 bases, the J end lost 0 bases, and 18 bases lay between the germline ends. For the CDR3, the DNA is TGTGCCAGCTCACCATTCGAACTAGATGGACCTAGCACAGATACGCAGTATTTT. Its translation: CASSPFELDGPSTDTQYF. Full variable domain (missing parts from reference TRBV18 and TRBJ2-3): NAGVMQNPRHLVRRRGQEARLRCSPMKGHSHVYWYRQLPEEGLKFMVYLQKENIIDESGMPKERFSAEFPKEGPSILRIQQVVRGDSAAYFCASSPFELDGPSTDTQYFGPGTRLTVL.

This clone was found a few times. The V and J genes are TRBV11-3 and TRBJ2-1, with 12 bases identical to TRBD2. Germline values: CDR1 SGHNT, CDR2 YENEEA. V lost 2 bases and J lost 8; bases outside the gene matches: 7. The CDR3 runs 16 residues. This CDR3 is CASSLSLAGGPHEQFF. The CDR3 DNA follows: TGTGCCAGCAGCTTAAGCCTAGCGGGAGGGCCCCATGAGCAGTTCTTC.

A few counts support this clone. The junction does not match germline at one end; this may be a read error. The gene calls are TRBV7-7 and TRBJ1-1; D gene uncertain. This CDR3 is 15 amino acids long. Germline CDR1 reads SSHAT; CDR2 reads FNYEAQ (reference sequence). This CDR3 is CASSFWSTGDTETFF. DNA of the CDR3: TGTGCCAGCAGCTTTTGGAGTACGGGAGACACTGAAACTTTCTTT.

This chain uses TRBV11-3 with TRBJ2-3, with TRBD2 matching 7 bases. This CDR3 contains 18 residues. Germline V gives CDR1 SGHNT, CDR2 YENEEA. Trimming cost V 3 bases and J 3 bases; bases outside gene matches: 15. The CDR3 nucleotides read TGTGCCAGCAGCTTGCCGCCCACTAGCGAACTTTGGACAGATACGCAGTATTTT. Encoded protein: CASSLPPTSELWTDTQYF.

About this clone itself: A junction boundary mismatches the germline segment, possibly from a read error. This sequence joins TRBV28 and TRBJ2-7, with a weak D call TRBD2 (5 bases). CDR1 MDHEN and CDR2 SYDVKM come from the germline V gene. This CDR3 spans 12 amino acids. CDR3 residues: CVSSLLGYEQYF. The DNA for the CDR3 is TGTGTCAGCAGTTTACTAGGCTACGAGCAGTACTTC.

The table lists this clone with a few counts. J is TRBJ1-2 and V is TRBV11-3; D call uncertain. The CDR3 is 14 amino acids. Trimming took 6 bases from V and 5 from J, leaving 16 bases between them. Germline-derived CDR1 and CDR2 are SGHNT and YENEEA. CDR3 DNA: TGTGCCAGCAGTTCCGCCTGGGGTGTTTATGGCTACACCTTC. Encoded protein: CASSSAWGVYGYTF.

This clone turned up a few times. The chain employs TRBV19 and TRBJ1-5; 7 bases align to TRBD1. The CDR3 runs 14 residues. Per germline, CDR1 LNHDA and CDR2 SQIVND (reference sequence). The V segment lost 0 bases and the J segment 11 bases; nucleotides outside the gene matches: 7. The CDR3, as DNA: TGTGCCAGTAGTATAGATACCGGGACAGCTTCCCAGCATTTT. Its protein product is CASSIDTGTASQHF.

The chain joins TRBV6-8 to TRBJ1-2, with D maybe TRBD1 (5 bases). Trimming removed 7 bases at V and 4 bases at J, with 16 bases between. CDR3 length equals 14 residues. Germline CDR1 is MNHGY and CDR2 is SAAAGT. The CDR3 DNA sequence: TGTGCCAGCACCCTGGGGCCGGGCGGCTATGGCTACACCTTC. It is translated as CASTLGPGGYGYTF.

The chain links TRBV11-3 to TRBJ1-4; D is perhaps TRBD1 (6 bases). The germline gives CDR1 SGHNT, CDR2 YENEEA. This CDR3 contains 15 residues. Trimming removed 7 bases at V and 4 bases at J, with 16 bases between. The CDR3 protein is CASMGADSLNEKLFF. CDR3 DNA sequence: TGTGCCAGCATGGGGGCTGATAGTCTTAATGAAAAACTGTTTTTT.

In this sample, this clone turned up a few times. The V and J genes are TRBV6-8 and TRBJ2-2, with 7 bases aligning to TRBD1. The CDR3 runs 13 residues. Germline lookup yields CDR1 MNHGY and CDR2 SAAAGT. J gave up 1 base and V 8 bases, and 1 base lay outside the gene matches. In nucleotides, the CDR3 is TGTGCCAGCCGGGACAGGAACACCGGGGAGCTGTTTTTT. As protein: CASRDRNTGELFF.

V gene TRBV19 combines with J gene TRBJ2-3, with 8 bases fitting TRBD1. This CDR3 contains 14 residues. The V gene's germline CDR1 is LNHDA and CDR2 SQIVND (reference sequence). V lost 6 bases and J lost 5; bases outside the gene matches: 7. CDR3 in DNA: TGTGCCAGTAGCTCAATTGGACAGGGAGATACGCAGTATTTT. It is translated as CASSSIGQGDTQYF.

In DNA, the CDR3 is TGTGCCAGCTCCCGAGGGACCAATTCACCCCTCCACTTT. Translation: CASSRGTNSPLHF. The chain is built from TRBV25-1 and TRBJ1-6; a possible D gene is TRBD1 (5 bases). V was clipped by 8 bases and J by 7 bases, with 12 bases between them. Germline CDR1 and CDR2: MGHDK and SYGVNS. There are 13 residues in the CDR3.

This clone was counted between two and nine times. Germline is not matched at one junction end, which may reflect a read error. X marks the residue encoded by a base that is unread or ambiguous. J is TRBJ1-3 and V is TRBV19; D gene uncertain. Germline CDR1 LNHDA, CDR2 SQIVND (reference sequence). The CDR3 is 16 amino acids. The CDR3 here is CAXSVHSDPPPDTIYF. The DNA for the CDR3 is TGTGCCARTAGTGTTCACTCGGATCCCCCGCCGGACACCATATATTTT.

The genes are TRBV18 and TRBJ1-2; D is ambiguous. The CDR3 sequence is 17 residues long. Between the trimmed V and J ends, which lost 3 bases and 6 bases, there was a span of 23 bases. Looked up from germline, CDR1 is KGHSH and CDR2 is LQKENI. The CDR3 DNA sequence: TGTGCCAGCTCACCCCCTAACGGTTACGCGAGGCGAGATGGCTACACCTTC. It translates to CASSPPNGYARRDGYTF.

The chain is built from TRBV29-1 and TRBJ2-5; either TRBD1 or TRBD2 may supply D (6 bases each). CDR1 is SQVTM, CDR2 ANQGSEA, per germline. The CDR3 runs to 15 residues. The ends were cut back, 1 base at V and 3 bases at J, with 15 bases in the middle. In nucleotides, the CDR3 is TGCAGCGTTGAAGTGGGGTGGGGGGCCGAAGAGACCCAGTACTTC. Its protein is CSVEVGWGAEETQYF.

This clone was counted between two and nine times. The rearrangement joins TRBV7-6 to TRBJ2-2; 9 nucleotides agree with TRBD1. The CDR3 runs 15 residues. V gave up 8 bases and J gave up 3 bases; unmatched junction bases: 7. Germline values: CDR1 SGHVS, CDR2 FNYEAQ. CDR3 DNA: TGTGCCAGCTTGTTACAGGGGGCGCACACCGGGGAGCTGTTTTTT. It encodes CASLLQGAHTGELFF.

This chain joins TRBV28 and TRBJ1-1; D unresolved. Germline V gene lookup returns CDR1 MDHEN and CDR2 SYDVKM. The CDR3 length is 15 residues. Trimming removed 4 bases at V and 4 bases at J, with 16 bases between. The CDR3 DNA sequence: TGTGCCAGCAGTTCTCTCTCCGGGAAGGTCACTGAAGCTTTCTTT. It yields the protein CASSSLSGKVTEAFF.

The chain carries TRBV28 and TRBJ1-2, with a possible D match to TRBD1 (6 bases). The V end lost 5 bases, the J end lost 5 bases, and 12 bases lay between the germline ends. From germline, CDR1 is MDHEN and CDR2 SYDVKM. The CDR3 covers 13 residues. The DNA for the CDR3 is TGTGCCAGCAGTACCCAGGGGACTTATGGCTACACCTTC. Its translation: CASSTQGTYGYTF.

V usage is TRBV25-1 and J usage is TRBJ2-7; TRBD2 aligns across 11 bases. The V gene's germline CDR1 is MGHDK and CDR2 SYGVNS. This CDR3 has 15 amino acids. Trimming took 11 bases from V and 5 from J; bases not matched to a gene: 14. For the CDR3, the DNA is TGTGCCCACCGGGGGCTAGCGGGAGGAAAGGACGAGCAGTACTTC. Protein: CAHRGLAGGKDEQYF.

CDR3 bases: TGTGCCAGCCGCCGGCCCATCACAAACAATGAGCAGTTCTTC. It codes for CASRRPITNNEQFF. The rearrangement uses TRBV28 and TRBJ2-1; no clear D gene. Germline CDR1 and CDR2: MDHEN and SYDVKM. This CDR3 contains 14 residues. V lost 8 bases and J lost 5, with 16 bases in between.

The chain links TRBV15 to TRBJ1-1; D possibly corresponds to TRBD1 (5 bases). Trimming pared 0 bases from V and 11 bases from J, leaving 25 bases between. Germline CDR1 and CDR2: LNHNV and YYDKDF (reference sequence). The CDR3 covers 17 residues. The CDR3 loop is CATSRDWDPMKPPEAFF. DNA of the CDR3: TGTGCCACCAGCAGAGATTGGGACCCAATGAAACCCCCGGAGGCTTTCTTT.

This clone was seen only a few times. The V and J genes are TRBV9 and TRBJ2-1, with a tentative D call TRBD2 (5 bases). CDR1 is SGDLS, CDR2 YYNGEE, per germline. This CDR3 is 17 amino acids long. V was trimmed by 1 base and J by 0 bases, leaving 14 bases between them. CDR3 sequence: CASSVSVGGPSYNEQFF. In DNA, the CDR3 is TGTGCCAGCAGCGTATCTGTTGGCGGGCCCTCCTACAATGAGCAGTTCTTC.

The rearrangement joins TRBV6-8 to TRBJ2-6, with 12 bases that match TRBD1. Germline V CDR1 and CDR2: MNHGY, SAAAGT. This CDR3 contains 18 residues. V lost 1 base and J lost 0; bases outside the gene matches: 1. CDR3 in DNA: TGTGCCAGCAGTTACTGGGACAGGGGGCCCTCTGGGGCCAACGTCCTGACTTTC. Translating it yields CASSYWDRGPSGANVLTF.